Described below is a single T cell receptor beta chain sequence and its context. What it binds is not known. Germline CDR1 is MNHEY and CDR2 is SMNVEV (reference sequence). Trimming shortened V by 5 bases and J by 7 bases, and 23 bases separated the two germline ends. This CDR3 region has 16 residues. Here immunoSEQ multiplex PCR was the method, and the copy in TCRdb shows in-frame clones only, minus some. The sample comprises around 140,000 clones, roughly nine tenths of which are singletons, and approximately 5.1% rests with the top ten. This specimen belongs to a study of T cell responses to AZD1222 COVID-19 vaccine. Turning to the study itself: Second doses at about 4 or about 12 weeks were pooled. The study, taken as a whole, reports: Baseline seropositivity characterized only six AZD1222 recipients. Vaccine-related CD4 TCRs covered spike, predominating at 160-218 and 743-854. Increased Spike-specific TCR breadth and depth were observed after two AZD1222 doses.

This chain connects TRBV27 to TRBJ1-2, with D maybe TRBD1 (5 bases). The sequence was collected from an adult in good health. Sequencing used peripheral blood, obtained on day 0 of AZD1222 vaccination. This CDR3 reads CASSPKTGTSMGGYTF. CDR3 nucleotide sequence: TGTGCCAGCAGTCCGAAAACCGGGACCTCGATGGGTGGCTACACCTTC.